The next 15 T cell receptor beta chains were all read from a single sample in a study of CD8+CD57+ T cells in acquired aplastic anemia. It was genomic DNA that served as the template for profiling TCR beta VDJ and CDR3. TCRdb re-analysed the reads in MiXCR, keeping a single row per CDR3 protein. Among about 160,000 distinct CDR3 sequences listed, around half were seen once. In patients chosen for sequencing, flow cytometry had shown CD8+CD57+ cell expansion. Source material: sorted CD4+, CD8+, or CD8+CD57+ T cells (not recorded which) from PBMCs. These receptors originate from a human donor with aplastic anemia.

This clonotype was seen repeatedly, ten times or more. V is TRBV12-5 and J is TRBJ1-1; a possible D gene is TRBD1 (5 bases). Trimming shortened V by 7 bases and J by 4 bases, and 13 bases separated the two germline ends. Per the germline V gene, CDR1 is LGHNT and CDR2 is FRNRAP. There are 13 residues in the CDR3. CDR3 in amino acids: CASAVGRGTEAFF. The CDR3 DNA reads TGTGCTAGTGCCGTCGGGAGGGGCACTGAAGCTTTCTTT.

This clonotype showed up many times. The rearrangement joins TRBV10-3 to TRBJ2-4, with D possibly being TRBD2 (5 bases). Germline V gene sequence: CDR1 ENHRY, CDR2 SYGVKD. Trimming pared 7 bases from V and 3 bases from J, leaving 28 bases between. This CDR3 comprises 19 residues. CDR3: CAIIINPAGEGSRKNIQYF. In DNA, the CDR3 is TGTGCCATCATTATTAATCCGGCGGGTGAAGGGTCGCGCAAAAACATTCAGTACTTC.

Many counts were recorded for this clonotype. The chain has TRBV11-3 and TRBJ1-2; TRBD1 agrees at 10 bases. The length of the CDR3 is 17 residues. The junction had 11 bases not matched to a gene; V was cut back by 0 bases and J by 7 bases. The germline CDR1 and CDR2 sequences are SGHNT and YENEEA. The CDR3 sequence: CASSLEGRDRGKGGYTF. The CDR3 DNA reads TGTGCCAGCAGCTTAGAGGGCAGGGACAGGGGAAAAGGTGGCTACACCTTC.

Details on this clonotype: At one end, the junction sequence differs from germline, possibly due to a read error. V is TRBV5-8 and J is TRBJ2-7; tentatively, D is TRBD1 (5 bases). The length of the CDR3 is 14 residues. Germline CDR1 and CDR2: SGHTS and YDEGEE. For the CDR3, the DNA is TGTGCCAGCAGCTTGGGGTCAGGGTATGGTGAGCAGTGCTTC. Translated: CASSLGSGYGEQCF.

Ten or more counts support this clonotype. This chain links TRBV19 with TRBJ2-5, with D perhaps matching TRBD1 or TRBD2 (5 bases each). The CDR3 is 13 amino acids. CDR1 is LNHDA, CDR2 SQIVND, per germline (reference sequence). With 5 bases removed from V and 2 bases from J, the gap between germline ends came to 9 bases. The CDR3 loop is CASSPGRQETQYF. In DNA, the CDR3 is TGTGCCAGTAGTCCGGGACGGCAAGAGACCCAGTACTTC.

The chain carries TRBV5-1 and TRBJ1-1; D might be TRBD1 (6 bases). V lost 1 base to trimming and J lost 1 base, with 14 bases between them. CDR1 is SGHRS and CDR2 is YFSETQ in the germline V gene. This CDR3 contains 16 residues. Here the CDR3 reads CASSLTTGTQNTEAFF. CDR3 DNA sequence: TGCGCCAGCAGCTTGACTACAGGGACGCAGAACACTGAAGCTTTCTTT. The full variable domain, rest sourced from reference TRBV5-1 and TRBJ1-1, is KAGVTQTPRYLIKTRGQQVTLSCSPISGHRSVSWYQQTPGQGLQFLFEYFSETQRNKGNFPGRFSGRQFSNSRSEMNVSTLELGDSALYLCASSLTTGTQNTEAFFGQGTRLTVV.

The chain is built from TRBV29-1 and TRBJ1-2; unclear D gene. This CDR3 region has 14 residues. CDR1 SQVTM and CDR2 ANQGSEA come from the germline V gene. Trimming removed 8 bases from V and 7 bases from J, with 23 bases in between. CDR3 in DNA: TGCAGCCCCAGGAACCGCCTGGGAGCTCGTGGCTACACCTTC. It codes for CSPRNRLGARGYTF.

This chain connects TRBV20-1 to TRBJ2-3; D call uncertain. V lost 6 bases, J lost 0 bases, and 13 bases lay in between. Germline loops: CDR1 DFQATT, CDR2 SNEGSKA (reference sequence). The CDR3 runs 14 residues. The CDR3 nucleotides read TGCAGTGCGCACGACGCGAGGAGCACAGATACGCAGTATTTT. The encoded protein is CSAHDARSTDTQYF.

The chain is built from TRBV7-6 and TRBJ2-7; D may be TRBD1 or TRBD2 (5 bases each). CDR3 length: 16 residues. Trimming pared 1 base from V and 2 bases from J, leaving 15 bases between. The germline V gene encodes CDR1 SGHVS and CDR2 FNYEAQ. CDR3 residues: CASSLGGAQGAYEQYF. The CDR3 DNA sequence: TGTGCCAGCAGCTTAGGGGGCGCCCAGGGAGCCTACGAGCAGTACTTC. Full variable domain (missing parts from reference TRBV7-6 and TRBJ2-7): GAGVSQSPRYKVTKRGQDVALRCDPISGHVSLYWYRQALGQGPEFLTYFNYEAQQDKSGLPNDRFSAERPEGSISTLTIQRTEQRDSAMYRCASSLGGAQGAYEQYFGPGTRLTVT.

This clonotype was recorded at least ten times. V gene TRBV7-2 combines with J gene TRBJ1-5, with a possible D match to TRBD1 (5 bases). Germline lookup yields CDR1 SGHTA and CDR2 FQGNSA. There are 15 residues in the CDR3. Trimming took 5 bases from V and 4 from J, leaving 15 bases between them. CDR3 sequence reads: CASSLGAAGNQPQHF. CDR3 nucleotides: TGTGCCAGCAGCCTCGGGGCGGCAGGTAATCAGCCCCAGCATTTT. The whole variable domain, remainder taken from reference TRBV7-2 and TRBJ1-5, is GAGVSQSPSNKVTEKGKDVELRCDPISGHTALYWYRQSLGQGLEFLIYFQGNSAPDKSGLPSDRFSAERTGGSVSTLTIQRTQQEDSAVYLCASSLGAAGNQPQHFGDGTRLSIL.

This clonotype came up many times. The rearrangement links TRBV29-1 to TRBJ2-7, with TRBD1 identical over 7 bases. The ends lost 6 bases at V and 3 bases at J; junction bases unmatched: 5. The CDR3 has 12 amino acids. Looked up from germline, CDR1 is SQVTM and CDR2 is ANQGSEA. The CDR3 DNA is TGCAGCGTGACAAGACAGGGCTACGAGCAGTACTTC. Residues: CSVTRQGYEQYF.

This rearrangement joins TRBV27 to TRBJ2-7, with 7 bases matching TRBD1. Germline V lookup: CDR1 MNHEY, CDR2 SMNVEV (reference sequence). Unmatched junction bases numbered 5, after V lost 2 bases and J lost 7 bases. CDR3 length: 13 residues. CDR3: CASSLRGLREQYF. CDR3 DNA sequence: TGTGCCAGCAGTTTAAGGGGGCTGAGGGAGCAGTACTTC.

Comment on this clonotype: One end of the junction fails to match germline, which may point to a read error. The CDR3 is CASSIGGSNYGYTF. CDR3 coding DNA: TGTGCCAGTAGTATTGGGGGATCTAACTATGGCTATACCTTC. V gene TRBV19 combines with J gene TRBJ1-2; D might be TRBD1 (5 bases). The CDR3 is made up of 14 amino acids. Germline loops: CDR1 LNHDA, CDR2 SQIVND (reference sequence). Full variable domain (rest looked up from reference TRBV19 and TRBJ1-2): DGGITQSPKYLFRKEGQNVTLSCEQNLNHDAMYWYRQDPGQGLRLIYYSQIVNDFQKGDIAEGYSVSREKKESFPLTVTSAQKNPTAFYLCASSIGGSNYGYTFGSGTRLTVV.

The V and J genes are TRBV10-3 and TRBJ2-7; D not certain. Deletions cut 6 bases from V and 4 bases from J, with 19 bases between. Germline V CDR1 and CDR2: ENHRY, SYGVKD. This CDR3 spans 15 amino acids. DNA for the CDR3: TGTGCCATCAGGTCCCCCGACCGTATAAAGTACGAGCAGTACTTC. This encodes CAIRSPDRIKYEQYF.

As concerns this clonotype: This may be a read error: a much more frequent sequence differs by one nucleotide. The chain joins TRBV11-2 to TRBJ2-7; tentatively, D is TRBD2 (6 bases). This CDR3 is built from 15 residues. Germline-derived CDR1 and CDR2 are SGHAT and FQNNGV. In DNA form, the CDR3 reads TGTGCCAGCAGCTTAGGGTGGCGGGACTCCCACGAGCAGTACTTC. This encodes CASSLGWRDSHEQYF.